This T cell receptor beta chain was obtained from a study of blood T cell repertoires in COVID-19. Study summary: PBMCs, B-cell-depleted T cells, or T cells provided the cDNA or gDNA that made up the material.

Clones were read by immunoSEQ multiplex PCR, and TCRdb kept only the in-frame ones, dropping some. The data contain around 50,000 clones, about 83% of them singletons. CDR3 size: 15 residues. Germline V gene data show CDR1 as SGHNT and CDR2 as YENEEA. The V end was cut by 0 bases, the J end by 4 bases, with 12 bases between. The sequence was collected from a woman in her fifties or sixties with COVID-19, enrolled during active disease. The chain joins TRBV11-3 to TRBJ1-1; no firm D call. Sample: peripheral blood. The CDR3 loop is CASSLEGRTGTEAFF. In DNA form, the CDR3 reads TGTGCCAGCAGCTTAGAGGGGAGGACGGGCACTGAAGCTTTCTTT.